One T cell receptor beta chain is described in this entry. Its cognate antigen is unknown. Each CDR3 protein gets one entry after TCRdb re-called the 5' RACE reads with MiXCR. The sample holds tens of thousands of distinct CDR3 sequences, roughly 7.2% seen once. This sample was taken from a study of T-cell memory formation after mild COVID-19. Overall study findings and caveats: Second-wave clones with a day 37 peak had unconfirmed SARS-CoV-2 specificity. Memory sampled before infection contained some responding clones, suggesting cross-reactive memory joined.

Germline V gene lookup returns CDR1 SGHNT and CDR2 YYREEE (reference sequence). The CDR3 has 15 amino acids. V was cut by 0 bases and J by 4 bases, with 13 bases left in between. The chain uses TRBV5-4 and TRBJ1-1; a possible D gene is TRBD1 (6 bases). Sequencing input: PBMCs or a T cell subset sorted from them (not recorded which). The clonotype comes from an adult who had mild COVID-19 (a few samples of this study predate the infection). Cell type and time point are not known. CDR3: CASSLETGGITEAFF. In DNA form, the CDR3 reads TGTGCCAGCAGCTTGGAGACGGGGGGCATCACTGAAGCTTTCTTT.